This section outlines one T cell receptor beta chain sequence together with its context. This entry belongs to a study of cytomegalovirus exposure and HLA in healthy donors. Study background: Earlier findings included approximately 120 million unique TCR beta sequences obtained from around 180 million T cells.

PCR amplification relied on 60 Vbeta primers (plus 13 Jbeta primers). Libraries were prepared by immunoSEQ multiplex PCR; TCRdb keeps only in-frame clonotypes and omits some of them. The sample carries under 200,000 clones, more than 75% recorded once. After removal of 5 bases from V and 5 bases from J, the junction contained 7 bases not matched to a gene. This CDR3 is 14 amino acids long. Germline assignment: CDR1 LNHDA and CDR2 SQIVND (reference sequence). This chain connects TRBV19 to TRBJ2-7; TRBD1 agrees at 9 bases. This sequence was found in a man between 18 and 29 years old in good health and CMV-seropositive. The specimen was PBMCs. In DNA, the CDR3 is TGTGCCAGTAGTGCGGGACAGGGATTGAACGAGCAGTACTTC. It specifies CASSAGQGLNEQYF.